This TCR beta chain was identified during a study of post-analysis software for immune sequencing data. Study-wide points: With TRBV5-6, TRBV5-1 and TRBV20-1 included, about five TRBV segments were more frequent in patients than in controls.

V lost 7 bases and J 1 base, leaving 12 bases between the germline ends. The CDR3 sequence is 15 residues long. Germline V gene lookup returns CDR1 SGHRS and CDR2 YFSETQ. Notes on this clonotype: Its target is unknown. A read error may be the cause here, since a much bigger clone is one base away.

Prepared TCR beta cDNA libraries contained unique molecular identifiers. TCRdb reprocessed the PCR reads via MiXCR and lists one record per CDR3 protein. The sample yields around 500,000 distinct CDR3 sequences, under 40% seen once. The sequenced sample was blood. This clonotype was obtained from a girl aged 2-17 years with multiple sclerosis. V gene TRBV5-1 combines with J gene TRBJ2-6; TRBD1 might be the D (5 bases). The CDR3 here is CASRVRTSGANVLTF. CDR3 DNA sequence: TGCGCCAGCCGCGTCCGGACATCTGGGGCCAACGTCCTGACTTTC.